One and the same sample provided the 17 T cell receptor beta chains below, sequenced in a study of cytomegalovirus exposure and HLA in healthy donors. PCR amplification relied on 60 Vbeta primers (plus 13 Jbeta primers). The protocol was immunoSEQ multiplex PCR, while the TCRdb copy is restricted to in-frame clones and leaves out a portion. The table includes tens of thousands of clones, around three quarters detected once. The specimen sequenced was PBMCs. These receptors came from a female donor in good health and CMV-seronegative.

As for this clone: Within the sample, other DNA sequences also encode this same CDR3. The chain is built from TRBV18 and TRBJ1-1; D uncertain. Germline loops: CDR1 KGHSH, CDR2 LQKENI. V shed 1 base and J shed 1 base, with 4 bases lying between them. This CDR3 is built from 13 residues. The CDR3 DNA reads as TGTGCCAGCTCACCACGCGGGAACACTGAAGCTTTCTTT. Amino acids: CASSPRGNTEAFF.

This chain links TRBV9 with TRBJ1-6; no firm D call. Per the germline V gene, CDR1 is SGDLS and CDR2 is YYNGEE. V shed 3 bases and J shed 9 bases, with 10 bases lying between them. This CDR3 is built from 13 residues. The CDR3 sequence is CASSAGEGSPLHF. The CDR3 DNA sequence: TGTGCCAGCAGCGCAGGAGAGGGTTCACCCCTCCACTTT.

The rearrangement uses TRBV7-2 and TRBJ2-1, with TRBD2 as a possible D gene (5 bases). This CDR3 is 14 amino acids long. The V and J ends lost 5 bases and 6 bases respectively, with 14 bases between them. Germline CDR1 SGHTA, CDR2 FQGNSA. In DNA form, the CDR3 reads TGTGCCAGCAGCCTTCGGCCCAGCGGCAATGAGCAGTTCTTC. As protein: CASSLRPSGNEQFF.

The chain links TRBV9 to TRBJ2-3, with TRBD2 as a possible D gene (5 bases). Trimming removed 0 bases from V and 4 bases from J, with 12 bases in between. The CDR3 totals 15 residues. Germline lookup yields CDR1 SGDLS and CDR2 YYNGEE. The CDR3 nucleotides read TGTGCCAGCAGCGTAGCTCCCCTAGCCTCAGATACGCAGTATTTT. Amino acid sequence: CASSVAPLASDTQYF.

This clone was detected once. This chain links TRBV10-3 with TRBJ1-4, with 8 bases lining up with TRBD1. V lost 8 bases and J lost 7; bases outside the gene matches: 12. The CDR3 has 15 amino acids. Germline values: CDR1 ENHRY, CDR2 SYGVKD. In DNA, the CDR3 is TGTGCCATCGGTACTGGACAGGGTCCTCCTGAAAAACTGTTTTTT. Translation gives CAIGTGQGPPEKLFF.

The chain employs TRBV5-1 and TRBJ2-2, with a tentative D call TRBD2 (5 bases). CDR1 SGHRS and CDR2 YFSETQ come from the germline V gene. Trimming stripped 4 bases from V and 7 bases from J, with 17 bases between. The CDR3 is 15 residues long. The CDR3 loop reads CASSPPVRASGELFF. The CDR3, as DNA: TGCGCCAGCAGCCCCCCTGTGCGGGCGAGCGGGGAGCTGTTTTTT.

V gene TRBV7-9 combines with J gene TRBJ1-1, with D perhaps TRBD1 (6 bases). The V gene lost 1 base and the J gene lost 1 base, with 7 bases spanning the gap. Germline loops: CDR1 SEHNR, CDR2 FQNEAQ (reference sequence). The CDR3 is 14 residues long. Here the CDR3 reads CASSLEGQNTEAFF. CDR3 bases: TGTGCCAGCAGCTTAGAGGGACAGAACACTGAAGCTTTCTTT.

Comments on this clone: An end of the junction does not agree with germline; a read error may underlie this. This chain links TRBV20-1 with TRBJ1-4; D uncertain. This CDR3 has 11 residues. Germline CDR1 and CDR2: DFQATT and SNEGSKA (reference sequence). The CDR3 sequence: CSAGLGRRMTF. The CDR3 nucleotides read TGCAGTGCTGGATTGGGCAGAAGGATGACTTTT.

This chain connects TRBV6-6 to TRBJ1-6, with 8 bases matching TRBD1. Unmatched junction bases numbered 7, after V lost 0 bases and J lost 9 bases. Germline-derived CDR1 and CDR2 are MNHNY and SVGAGI (reference sequence). This CDR3 is built from 16 residues. The CDR3: CASSYSAGGEGSPLHF. CDR3 sequence (DNA): TGTGCCAGCAGTTACTCGGCAGGGGGCGAAGGTTCACCCCTCCACTTT.

The chain joins TRBV29-1 to TRBJ1-2; 7 positions match TRBD1. The trim removed 7 bases at V and 8 bases at J, leaving 7 bases unmatched. Germline CDR1 is SQVTM and CDR2 is ANQGSEA. The CDR3 length is 11 residues. In DNA, the CDR3 is TGCAGCGGGTTAGACAGGGTCGGCTACACCTTC. Its protein product is CSGLDRVGYTF.

In DNA form, the CDR3 reads TGCAGCGTGTTGGGACAGGGAATTTACGAGCAGTACTTC. This sequence encodes CSVLGQGIYEQYF. This sequence joins TRBV29-1 and TRBJ2-7, with TRBD1 matching over 9 bases. The CDR3 spans 13 residues. The V segment lost 6 bases and the J segment 4 bases; nucleotides outside the gene matches: 7. Germline values: CDR1 SQVTM, CDR2 ANQGSEA.

The chain has TRBV2 and TRBJ1-3; D is perhaps TRBD1 (5 bases). Germline V CDR1 and CDR2: SNHLY, FYNNEI. Trimming took 7 bases from V and 8 from J, leaving 21 bases between them. CDR3 length: 15 residues. The CDR3 DNA sequence: TGTGCCAGCAAAAGACGTGGTGCCCAAGGGGACACCATATATTTT. This translates into CASKRRGAQGDTIYF.

This clone was counted a single time. The V and J genes are TRBV9 and TRBJ1-1; 8 positions match TRBD1. Germline CDR1 and CDR2: SGDLS and YYNGEE. J lost 0 bases, V lost 4 bases, and 11 bases had no gene match. The length of the CDR3 is 17 residues. The DNA for the CDR3 is TGTGCCAGCAGCTCCCGGATCACAGGGGGGATGAACACTGAAGCTTTCTTT. It specifies CASSSRITGGMNTEAFF.

This clone was observed once. The chain recombines TRBV2 with TRBJ1-4; perhaps TRBD1 as D (5 bases). Per germline, CDR1 SNHLY and CDR2 FYNNEI. V shed 8 bases and J shed 5 bases, with 15 bases lying between them. CDR3 length: 14 amino acids. For the CDR3, the DNA is TGTGCCAGCTTTGACAGTGTAAAAAATGAAAAACTGTTTTTT. Its translation: CASFDSVKNEKLFF.

This clone was detected only once. This chain uses TRBV6-4 with TRBJ1-5; D unresolved. The germline V gene has CDR1 MRHNA and CDR2 SNTAGT. This CDR3 has 18 amino acids. The V and J ends lost 7 bases and 0 bases respectively, with 22 bases between them. DNA for the CDR3: TGTGCCAGCAACAATCGAACACCGACTTCGTATAGCAATCAGCCCCAGCATTTT. Its protein product is CASNNRTPTSYSNQPQHF.

The genes are TRBV6-5 and TRBJ1-2, with 11 bases that match TRBD1. J was trimmed by 7 bases and V by 6 bases; bases with no gene match: 4. The germline CDR1 and CDR2 sequences are MNHEY and SVGAGI. This CDR3 is 13 amino acids long. The CDR3 nucleotides read TGTGCCAGCAGGCGCGGACAGGGGGCTGGCTACACCTTC. Its translation: CASRRGQGAGYTF.

The CDR3 reads CASSLGRVGTAPHEQYF. The CDR3 nucleotides read TGTGCCAGCAGCTTAGGGCGGGTAGGGACAGCTCCCCACGAGCAGTACTTC. The chain joins TRBV7-2 to TRBJ2-7, with 7 bases fitting TRBD1. Looked up from germline, CDR1 is SGHTA and CDR2 is FQGNSA. The CDR3 sequence is 17 residues long. Trimming took 1 base from V and 5 from J; bases not matched to a gene: 14.